The 3 T cell receptor beta chains below come from one sample, sequenced in a study of blood T cell repertoires in COVID-19. The protocol was immunoSEQ multiplex PCR, while the TCRdb copy is restricted to in-frame clones and leaves out a portion. The data contain just over 150,000 clones, 75% to 90% of them singletons. The sample consisted of peripheral blood. The receptor source for this set is a man in his sixties with acute or convalescent COVID-19.

This clone was observed once. The chain couples TRBV27 to TRBJ1-4; D unclear. The CDR3 runs 13 residues. Trimming cost V 2 bases and J 5 bases, with 6 bases left between them. CDR1 is MNHEY and CDR2 is SMNVEV in the germline V gene (reference sequence). Here the CDR3 reads CASSLTRNEKLFF. The CDR3 nucleotides are TGTGCCAGCAGTTTAACCCGGAATGAAAAACTGTTTTTT.

This sequence joins TRBV7-2 and TRBJ2-2; D remains unclear. Deletions cut 1 base from V and 6 bases from J, with 9 bases between. From germline, CDR1 is SGHTA and CDR2 FQGNSA. The CDR3 is 14 residues long. The CDR3 sequence is CASSLDLVSGELFF. CDR3 DNA sequence: TGTGCCAGCAGCTTAGATCTAGTTTCCGGGGAGCTGTTTTTT. Filled out from reference TRBV7-2 and TRBJ2-2, the complete variable domain reads GAGVSQSPSNKVTEKGKDVELRCDPISGHTALYWYRQSLGQGLEFLIYFQGNSAPDKSGLPSDRFSAERTGGSVSTLTIQRTQQEDSAVYLCASSLDLVSGELFFGEGSRLTVL.

V gene TRBV6-4 combines with J gene TRBJ2-4, with TRBD1 matching over 7 bases. With 4 bases clipped from V and 2 bases from J, the junction kept 5 bases outside the gene matches. The CDR3 totals 15 residues. CDR1 is MRHNA, CDR2 SNTAGT, per germline. For the CDR3, the DNA is TGTGCCAGCAGTGTACAGGGGCCACCCAAAAACATTCAGTACTTC. Its protein is CASSVQGPPKNIQYF.